This T cell receptor beta chain was sequenced for a study of OX40 agonist ivuxolimab in advanced cancers. Study overall: Cohort: around 83% men, mean age approximately 60, aged roughly 20 to 79. Points from the study as a whole: The authors also found low normalized T-cell clonal expansion in some nonresponders. CD4+ T cells averaged fewer expanded clones than CD8+ T cells.

In regard to this clone: The antigen is undetermined.

Peripheral blood came from all dose cohorts at three timepoints. The germline V gene encodes CDR1 SGHTA and CDR2 FQGNSA. This CDR3 has 16 residues. V was trimmed by 3 bases and J by 0 bases, leaving 12 bases between them. The table came from immunoSEQ multiplex PCR; TCRdb's copy has only in-frame clones and leaves some out. The table has tens of thousands of clones, approximately 82% seen once. Sequenced material: CD4+ or CD8+ T cells sorted from blood, taken in a trial of the OX40 agonist ivuxolimab. V and J are TRBV7-2 and TRBJ1-3; D call uncertain. This receptor was taken from an adult with an advanced solid tumor such as melanoma, head and neck, liver or kidney cancer. This CDR3 is CASSFTGSYSGNTIYF. CDR3 nucleotide sequence: TGTGCCAGCAGCTTTACCGGGTCCTACTCTGGAAACACCATATATTTT.